This section outlines one T cell receptor (beta chain) sequence together with its context. What antigen it recognizes has not been identified. There are no base qualities to consult, and no much larger clone falls within one base. Stable Graves' hyperthyroidism was defined as no progression to ophthalmopathy during 18 months of follow-up. Hyperthyroidism patients were newly diagnosed, with disease duration under 2 months, and aged 18 to 65 years. The study excluded patients with uncontrolled infections, other autoimmune diseases, pregnancy or lactation. Diagnoses relied on clinical symptoms, serum thyroxine and TRAb, thyroid ultrasound and orbital computed tomography. Ficoll-Paque density gradient centrifugation was used to isolate PBMCs from 8.5 to 10 ml of fresh peripheral blood. Total RNA was extracted with Trizol reagent, and quality was checked on an Agilent 2100 Bioanalyzer. These data originate in a study of T cells in Graves' hyperthyroidism and ophthalmopathy (dated by TCRdb to the late 2010s). About the study as a whole: Peripheral blood samples were taken at the time of initial diagnosis, prior to any treatment. A discovery cohort of around 100 patients, approximately 45 with Graves' ophthalmopathy and more than 55 with stable Graves' hyperthyroidism, was used to find distinguishing TCR V-J signatures. Prospective prediction of ophthalmopathy was tested in an independent validation cohort consisting of 18 hyperthyroidism patients and around 17 patients who later progressed to ophthalmopathy. The 90 to 100 discovery patients were randomly divided into training and test sets at a 7:3 ratio. The study also compared thyroid tissue and blood T-cell repertoires from about six Graves' hyperthyroidism patients. Following sampling, methimazole starting at 30 mg daily was given to hyperthyroidism patients, and high-dose intravenous methylprednisolone was given to ophthalmopathy patients. TCR Vbeta CDR3 sequencing of 130 to 150 peripheral blood samples (over 40 ophthalmopathy, about 80 hyperthyroidism and roughly 17 progressor patients) is reported in the paper. The paper's findings and limits, for the study overall: Most expanded thyroid clonotypes (frequency above 0.001) were also found in blood, which suggests that blood repertoires may mirror thyroid immune responses. No statistical method was used to set the sample size in advance, and investigators knew the group allocation. A 13 V-J signature model separated ophthalmopathy from stable hyperthyroidism, with approximately 86% sensitivity and just under 84% specificity in cross-validation and 80%/75% in testing. In validation, progression to ophthalmopathy was predicted by the model with nearly 71% sensitivity and 72% to 85% specificity, a median of roughly six months before onset.

TCR beta CDR3 regions were amplified from RNA transcripts. The TCR CDR3 was subjected to a first round of RT-PCR using the HTBI primer set and the Qiagen OneStep RT-PCR kit. Libraries were constructed in a second round of multiplex PCR, after which size selection and purification were carried out. Paired-end sequencing of the libraries was performed with 100 bp reads on an Illumina HiSeq2000. As for how the authors treated the data: Raw data were processed with SOAPnuke, discarding reads with adapters, uncalled bases, mean Phred below 15, or no exact constant-primer or identifier match. High-quality paired reads were merged using COPE v1.2.5, and each unique nucleotide sequence was defined as a clonotype. MiTCR v1.1 was used to align clonotypes to the IMGT TRBV, TRBD and TRBJ reference segments. The analysis was restricted to V-J combinations with a frequency above 0.0001, which together covered over 99% of the repertoires. The TCS score was defined as F50 (clonal expansion) divided by E x V (chaos), with BLOSUM62-based TCRdist calculated between CDR3 peptides within each V-J. Welch's t-statistics and random forest reduced around 550 V-J features to roughly 13, which were used in a naive Bayes classifier (R e1071). The Morisita-Horn index was used to measure how similar the thyroid and blood repertoires were. In TCRdb, the public reads were trimmed at Q25 with fastp and aligned with MiXCR, with productive beta chains retained. Entries that share a CDR3 protein sequence are merged under the most common genes and DNA. TCRdb's processing, not the authors', yielded these V and J calls. The sample table holds just under 750,000 distinct CDR3 sequences, of which over 35% were seen once. The ten largest clones add up to 31% of the sample.

The CDR3 covers 15 residues, taking in both the cysteine and the phenylalanine. Only the CDR3 portion is preserved as DNA: 45 bases, with reading frame beginning at the first base. Relative to germline, V is missing 6 bases and J is missing 2 bases, with 6 bases of the junction outside any gene match. CDR1 and CDR2 are read off the germline V gene (reference sequence) as LNHDA and SQIVND. The TCR originated in a woman aged 40 to 50 with Graves' hyperthyroidism. The source material was blood. Recombination linked TRBV19 to TRBJ2-2; the junction holds 7 bases that match TRBD2. The encoded CDR3 is CASSPGLVNTGELFF. The bases are TGTGCCAGTAGCCCCGGACTAGTTAACACCGGGGAGCTGTTTTTT. The entire variable domain, with the stretches around the CDR3 drawn from the reference TRBV19 and TRBJ2-2 proteins, is DGGITQSPKYLFRKEGQNVTLSCEQNLNHDAMYWYRQDPGQGLRLIYYSQIVNDFQKGDIAEGYSVSREKKESFPLTVTSAQKNPTAFYLCASSPGLVNTGELFFGEGSRLTVL.